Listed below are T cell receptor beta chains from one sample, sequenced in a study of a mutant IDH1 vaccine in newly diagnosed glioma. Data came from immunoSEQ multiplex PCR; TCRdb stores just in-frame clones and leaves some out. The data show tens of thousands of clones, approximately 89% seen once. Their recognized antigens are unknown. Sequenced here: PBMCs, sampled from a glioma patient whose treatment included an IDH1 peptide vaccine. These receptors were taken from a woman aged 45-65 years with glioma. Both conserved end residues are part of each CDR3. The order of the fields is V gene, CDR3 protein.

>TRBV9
CASSVAGYYNEQFF
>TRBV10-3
CAISESGQSEAFF
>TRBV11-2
CASSENGYTF
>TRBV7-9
CASNRLAGPYEQYF
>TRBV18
CASSPRDTGHEKLFF
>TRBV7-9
CASSGQSMNTEAFF
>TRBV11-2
CASSGPSGNTGELFF
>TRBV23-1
CASSQSRTVKGVEKLFF
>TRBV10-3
CAIRFTDRRGPAGYGYTF
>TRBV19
CASSADRLRGVYNEQFF
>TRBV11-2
CASSSAGSRGLTYF
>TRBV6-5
CASSYSGETQYF
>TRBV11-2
CASSLASPKSQYF
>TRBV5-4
CASSFTGASNQPQHF
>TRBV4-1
CASSVMTGVNTEAFF
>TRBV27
CASSVGTSGKYEQYF
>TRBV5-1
CASTSTVGGQGSPLHF
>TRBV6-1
CASSEGQGFPGELFF
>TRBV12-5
CASGLVQGHTDTQYF
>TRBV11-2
CASSELRQYGYTF
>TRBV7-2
CASSSRVLRSNEQFF
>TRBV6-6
CASSYVTGTTPGSAFF
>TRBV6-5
CASNDRGAGEQYF
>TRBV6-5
CASRRDPATNEKLFF
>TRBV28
CASSFRSRGRHTIYF
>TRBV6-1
CASRISGTGNTIYF
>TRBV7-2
CASSRLLTVQSYNEQFF
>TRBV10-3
CAIAVAAFYEQYF
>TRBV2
CASSRTSGLTDTQYF
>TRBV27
CASGEQEYTEAFF
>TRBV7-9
CASSLVGTTPGEQYF
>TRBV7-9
CASSRSDSIYEQYF
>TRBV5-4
CASSWDRDTEAFF
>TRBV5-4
CATGGPTSYEQYF
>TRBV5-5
CASSSGLTVPETQYF
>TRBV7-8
CASSFNRYEQYF
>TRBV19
CASSQIRAAAYEQYF
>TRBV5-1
CASSLAYEQYF